This is a list of T cell receptor beta chains from one sample in a study of T-cell reconstitution after alpha-beta-depleted transplantation in children. TCRdb re-analysed the PCR reads in MiXCR, keeping a single row per CDR3 protein. This sample carries a few hundred thousand distinct CDR3 sequences, almost 8% of them seen once, and the ten largest clones take around 10%. The sequencing used peripheral blood, collected 360 days after TCRalphabeta/CD19-depleted stem cell transplant. The receptors shown here come from a female patient aged 2 to 10 who had a stem cell transplant for Fanconi anemia, so the T cells may come from the graft donor. Both conserved end residues are part of each CDR3. The D gene is left open where the match is weak. Only part of the rows carry a size: once, few, many, or a class if the clone is expanded.

v_gene	j_gene	abundance	d_gene	len	CDR3nt	CDR3aa
TRBV4-2	TRBJ2-1	-	-	14	TGTGCCAGCAGTTCCCGGGACGGACTCAATGAGCAGTTCTTC	CASSSRDGLNEQFF
TRBV5-1	TRBJ2-1	many	TRBD2	16	TGCGCCAGCAGCTTGGATGTGGGGAGGGCCCACAATGAGCAGTTCTTC	CASSLDVGRAHNEQFF
TRBV6-5	TRBJ2-7	many	-	15	TGTGCCAGCACCGGACTAAAGGGGGACTCCTACGAGCAGTACTTC	CASTGLKGDSYEQYF
TRBV7-2	TRBJ2-7	many	-	15	TGTGCCAGCAGCTTAGCAGGGGGGGCCTCCTACGAGCAGTACTTC	CASSLAGGASYEQYF
TRBV3-1	TRBJ1-3	few	-	10	TGTGCCAGCTCTGGAAACACCATATATTTT	CASSGNTIYF
TRBV7-6	TRBJ2-2	-	-	17	TGTGCCAGCAGCTTCCGGAGACAGGACTCGAACACCGGGGAGCTGTTTTTT	CASSFRRQDSNTGELFF
TRBV7-9	TRBJ1-3	few	-	16	TGTGCCAGCAGCTTATACTCGGGGATATCTGGAAACACCATATATTTT	CASSLYSGISGNTIYF
TRBV7-9	TRBJ1-4	many	-	16	TGTGCCAGCAGCTCCGGGCTACAAGCAACTAATGAAAAACTGTTTTTT	CASSSGLQATNEKLFF
TRBV30	TRBJ2-3	-	-	15	TGTGCCTGGAGTGTTATAGCGGATTACACAGATACGCAGTATTTT	CAWSVIADYTDTQYF
TRBV12-3/TRBV12-4	TRBJ2-2	many	TRBD1	16	TGTGCCAGCAGTTACCCGGGACAGGGTAACACCGGGGAGCTGTTTTTT	CASSYPGQGNTGELFF
TRBV29-1	TRBJ2-6	many	-	19	TGCAGCCCTCGACGAGGACTTCATCCAGGGGACTCTGGGGCCAACGTCCTGACTTTC	CSPRRGLHPGDSGANVLTF
TRBV5-1	TRBJ1-1	many	TRBD1	16	TGCGCCAGCAGCCAAAACAGGGGATCCATGAACACTGAAGCTTTCTTT	CASSQNRGSMNTEAFF
TRBV9	TRBJ1-2	few	-	15	TGTGCCAGCAGCGTAGATCCAGCTTTATTAGAAGGCTACACCTTC	CASSVDPALLEGYTF
TRBV6-5	TRBJ2-4	many	TRBD1	14	TGTGCCAGCAGTTCCACCGGGACAGAAGTCATTCAGTACTTC	CASSSTGTEVIQYF
TRBV5-6	TRBJ2-5	few	-	14	TGTGCCAGCAGCTTCGAAGGGTCGGGGGAGACCCAGTACTTC	CASSFEGSGETQYF
TRBV4-1	TRBJ2-5	-	-	16	TGCGCCAGCAGCCAAGACGGGGGAGCGTACCAAGAGACCCAGTACTTC	CASSQDGGAYQETQYF
TRBV20-1	TRBJ2-5	-	TRBD2	15	TGCAGTGCTAGAGTACTAGCGGGGTACCAAGAGACCCAGTACTTC	CSARVLAGYQETQYF
TRBV2	TRBJ2-6	-	-	14	TGTGCCACCTCTCGGGGAACTGGGGCCAACGTCCTGACTTTC	CATSRGTGANVLTF
TRBV18	TRBJ2-5	-	-	15	TGTGCCAGCTCACCCCTGGGACTGAATCAAGAGACCCAGTACTTC	CASSPLGLNQETQYF
TRBV20-1	TRBJ2-1	-	-	19	TGCAGTGCTAGAGATTGGGCGGGGAGGGGGACTTTCTCCTACAATGAGCAGTTCTTC	CSARDWAGRGTFSYNEQFF
TRBV15	TRBJ1-6	-	TRBD1	16	TGTGCCACCAGCAAATTACAGACAGGGTTGGGTTCACCCCTCCACTTT	CATSKLQTGLGSPLHF
TRBV2	TRBJ2-2	few	-	13	TGTGCCAGCAGTCGTGACATCACCGGGGAGCTGTTTTTT	CASSRDITGELFF